This is a list of T cell receptor beta chains from one sample in a study of cytomegalovirus exposure and HLA in healthy donors. Assay used: immunoSEQ multiplex PCR; TCRdb lists only in-frame clones, some missing. The sample lists around 90,000 clones, about 85% occurring once. The sequencing input was PBMCs. These TCRs come from a man aged 40-55 years in good health and CMV-seropositive. Each CDR3 is given with its conserved first and last residue. A D gene is named only where the DNA matches it firmly. Size is omitted from some rows. Given values are once, few, many or a class for expanded clones.

size: .
D: .
J: TRBJ2-3
V: TRBV11-3
CDR3: CASSFTGQSTDTQYF
DNA: TGTGCCAGCAGCTTTACTGGACAGTCCACAGATACGCAGTATTTT

size: .
D: .
J: TRBJ1-2
V: TRBV30
CDR3: CAWSFYTAGAGYTF
DNA: TGTGCCTGGAGTTTCTACACGGCGGGGGCTGGCTACACCTTC

size: .
D: .
J: TRBJ1-1
V: TRBV6-1
CDR3: CASSESDYKNTEAFF
DNA: TGTGCCAGCAGTGAATCCGACTATAAGAACACTGAAGCTTTCTTT

size: few
D: .
J: TRBJ1-1
V: TRBV20-1
CDR3: CSVANTEAFF
DNA: TGCAGTGTGGCAAACACTGAAGCTTTCTTT

size: .
D: TRBD1
J: TRBJ1-6
V: TRBV9
CDR3: CASSSGTELYNSPLHF
DNA: TGTGCCAGCAGCTCCGGGACAGAGTTATATAATTCACCCCTCCACTTT

size: once
D: TRBD1
J: TRBJ1-2
V: TRBV5-1
CDR3: CASSTGDLGYTF
DNA: TGCGCCAGCAGCACAGGGGACTTAGGCTACACCTTC

size: .
D: TRBD1
J: TRBJ1-1
V: TRBV5-1
CDR3: CASSLSRDRGRGTEAFF
DNA: TGCGCCAGCAGCCTCAGCCGGGACAGGGGGCGTGGCACTGAAGCTTTCTTT

size: .
D: TRBD2
J: TRBJ2-7
V: TRBV2
CDR3: CASKASGSSYEQYF
DNA: TGTGCCAGCAAGGCTAGCGGAAGCTCCTACGAGCAGTACTTC

size: .
D: .
J: TRBJ2-7
V: TRBV5-1
CDR3: CASSLAGMSYEQYF
DNA: TGCGCCAGCAGCTTGGCCGGGATGTCCTACGAGCAGTACTTC

size: .
D: TRBD2
J: TRBJ2-7
V: TRBV6-4
CDR3: CASSVVAGGPQYF
DNA: TGTGCCAGCAGTGTAGTAGCGGGAGGCCCACAGTACTTC

size: .
D: TRBD2
J: TRBJ2-1
V: TRBV4-1
CDR3: CASSQGLASSYNEQFF
DNA: TGCGCCAGCAGCCAGGGACTAGCCAGCTCCTACAATGAGCAGTTCTTC

size: .
D: .
J: TRBJ1-1
V: TRBV19
CDR3: CASRKGQTEAFF
DNA: TGTGCCAGTAGAAAAGGACAGACTGAAGCTTTCTTT

size: .
D: TRBD2
J: TRBJ2-1
V: TRBV5-4
CDR3: CASRSGLADSYNEQFF
DNA: TGTGCCAGCAGAAGCGGACTAGCGGACTCCTACAATGAGCAGTTCTTC

size: .
D: .
J: TRBJ2-3
V: TRBV10-1
CDR3: CATTDSSTDTQYF
DNA: TGCGCCACCACGGACAGTAGCACAGATACGCAGTATTTT

size: .
D: .
J: TRBJ1-1
V: TRBV18
CDR3: CASSPGWPDRVNTEAFF
DNA: TGTGCCAGCTCACCAGGGTGGCCCGACAGAGTGAACACTGAAGCTTTCTTT

size: once
D: .
J: TRBJ1-6
V: TRBV19
CDR3: CASSMMSVGRGNSPLHF
DNA: TGTGCCAGTAGTATGATGAGTGTGGGCAGAGGGAATTCACCCCTCCACTTT

size: once
D: .
J: TRBJ2-1
V: TRBV7-9
CDR3: CASSRGSHDEQFF
DNA: TGTGCCAGCAGCCGGGGATCCCACGATGAGCAGTTCTTC

size: .
D: .
J: TRBJ2-1
V: TRBV7-9
CDR3: CASSPEGATYNEQFF
DNA: TGTGCCAGCAGCCCGGAAGGGGCAACCTACAATGAGCAGTTCTTC

size: .
D: TRBD2
J: TRBJ2-7
V: TRBV5-8
CDR3: CASSRSGTSFYEQYF
DNA: TGTGCCAGCAGCCGATCCGGGACTAGCTTCTACGAGCAGTACTTC

size: few
D: TRBD1
J: TRBJ1-4
V: TRBV19
CDR3: CASRPRGRENNEKLFF
DNA: TGTGCCAGCCGTCCAAGGGGGCGCGAAAATAATGAAAAACTGTTTTTT

size: few
D: TRBD2
J: TRBJ2-5
V: TRBV2
CDR3: CASKVAGAVETQYF
DNA: TGTGCCAGCAAAGTGGCGGGAGCCGTGGAGACCCAGTACTTC

size: .
D: TRBD1
J: TRBJ1-1
V: TRBV5-4
CDR3: CASSSPTGRNTEAFF
DNA: TGTGCCAGCAGCTCGCCGACAGGGAGGAACACTGAAGCTTTCTTT

size: .
D: TRBD2
J: TRBJ2-1
V: TRBV5-1
CDR3: CASSLDRTSGGSSYNEQFF
DNA: TGCGCCAGCAGCTTGGATAGGACTAGCGGGGGCAGCTCCTACAATGAGCAGTTCTTC